This T cell receptor beta chain was captured by sequencing in a study of T cell repertoires in cytomegalovirus infection. Study-wide context: Indicated by public TCR beta signatures were CMV infection and matching HLA type.

Ten or more counts support this clonotype. Antigen unknown. Study-level results: It was HLA-C-restricted CMV-specific TCR beta clonotypes that dominated the response ex vivo. Carriers of CMV plus the relevant HLA were identified by cumulative public TCR beta family frequency.

The CDR3 sequence is 17 residues long. After removal of 1 base from V and 4 bases from J, the junction contained 10 bases not matched to a gene. Germline V gene lookup returns CDR1 SGHTA and CDR2 FQGNSA. One entry per CDR3 protein, called by TCRdb with MiXCR from the reads. The table lists some 300,000 distinct CDR3 sequences, roughly a sixth of them singletons. This receptor was identified in a human donor in good health (CMV status not recorded). Some clones in this sample may be carry-over from other donors' samples. The material sequenced was PBMCs. The rearrangement links TRBV7-2 to TRBJ2-5; 9 bases are a match to TRBD1. The CDR3 is CASSLGASGQGRETQYF. The CDR3 coding sequence is TGTGCCAGCAGCTTAGGGGCGTCAGGACAGGGGCGAGAGACCCAGTACTTC.